This TCR beta chain derives from a study of T cells in Graves' hyperthyroidism and ophthalmopathy. This clonotype was seen many times. The CDR3 has 12 amino acids. CDR1 is SQVTM and CDR2 is ANQGSEA in the germline V gene. Trimming removed 6 bases at V and 0 bases at J, with 9 bases between. TCR beta CDR3 regions were amplified from RNA. TCR CDR3 underwent first-round RT-PCR with the HTBI primer set. TCRdb re-called the multiplex PCR reads with MiXCR, one entry per CDR3 protein. This sample yields approximately 500,000 distinct CDR3 sequences, of which 46% are seen a single time; around 8% belongs to the top ten.

V and J are TRBV29-1 and TRBJ2-7; possible D gene TRBD1, 6 bases. The specimen was peripheral blood or thyroid tissue (not recorded which). The receptor was isolated from a woman under 30 with Graves' hyperthyroidism. CDR3 DNA sequence: TGCAGCGTACTAGGGGGCTCCTACGAGCAGTACTTC. It specifies CSVLGGSYEQYF.